The 21 T cell receptor beta chains presented below share a single source sample, sequenced in a study of blood T cell repertoires in COVID-19 (dated by TCRdb to the early 2020s). The protocol used for the library was the immunoSEQ multiplex PCR assay. TCRdb carries this immuneACCESS record with in-frame sequences only. Its versions omit some clonotypes, under half of them owing to an unresolved V gene in the studies checked, with the rest unexplained. The sample includes over 200,000 clones, with under 90% observed a single time. The biggest ten clones account for roughly 12% of the sample. Sequenced sample: peripheral blood. The receptors stem from a man between 45 and 60 years old with COVID-19, enrolled during active disease.

The V and J genes are TRBV30 and TRBJ1-1; TRBD1 matches 8 bases. The trim removed 7 bases at V and 1 base at J, leaving 8 bases unmatched. Germline V gives CDR1 GTSNPN, CDR2 SVGIG (reference sequence). The CDR3 runs to 14 residues. The chain's CDR3 is CASTPGTGNTEAFF. CDR3 bases: TGTGCCTCTACTCCCGGGACAGGGAACACTGAAGCTTTCTTT.

V usage is TRBV7-2 and J usage is TRBJ2-7; TRBD2 is a possible D gene (6 bases). Germline CDR1 SGHTA, CDR2 FQGNSA. V lost 5 bases to trimming and J lost 0 bases, with 14 bases between them. There are 15 residues in the CDR3. DNA for the CDR3: TGTGCCAGCAGCCCCACTACCGGGAGCTCCTACGAGCAGTACTTC. Translated, it gives CASSPTTGSSYEQYF.

The chain recombines TRBV5-6 with TRBJ2-5; 11 bases are shared with TRBD1. The V gene end was trimmed by 3 bases and the J gene end by 5 bases; junction bases not matched to a gene: 6. The CDR3 has 15 residues. CDR1 is SGHDT and CDR2 is YYEEEE in the germline V gene. The CDR3 coding sequence is TGTGCCAGCAGCTCGGACAGGGGGCGAAGGGAGACCCAGTACTTC. Its protein product is CASSSDRGRRETQYF.

J is TRBJ2-7 and V is TRBV19; TRBD1 agrees at 7 bases. V was pared by 6 bases and J by 3 bases, with 32 bases of the junction left unmatched. The CDR3 sequence is 22 residues long. Germline loops: CDR1 LNHDA, CDR2 SQIVND (reference sequence). CDR3 loop: CASSQYPGQQKNGPRNYYEQYF. DNA of the CDR3: TGTGCCAGTAGCCAATATCCGGGACAGCAGAAAAATGGACCAAGAAATTACTACGAGCAGTACTTC.

This clone has a count of ten or more. The chain employs TRBV15 and TRBJ2-1; possibly TRBD2 for D (6 bases). This CDR3 contains 16 residues. The germline CDR1 and CDR2 sequences are LNHNV and YYDKDF (reference sequence). Trimming stripped 4 bases from V and 3 bases from J, with 16 bases between. In DNA form, the CDR3 reads TGTGCCACCAGCACGACCGGGACTGGCGACTACAATGAGCAGTTCTTC. It specifies CATSTTGTGDYNEQFF.

This sequence joins TRBV5-8 and TRBJ2-7; 11 nucleotides align to TRBD2. The CDR3 totals 16 residues. V shed 0 bases, J shed 1 base, and the junction held 3 bases outside the gene matches. Germline V CDR1 and CDR2: SGHTS, YDEGEE. CDR3 region: CASSLVLAGGSYEQYF. CDR3 sequence (DNA): TGTGCCAGCAGCTTGGTCCTAGCGGGGGGTTCCTACGAGCAGTACTTC. The full variable domain, with the rest looked up from reference TRBV5-8 and TRBJ2-7, is EAGVTQSPTHLIKTRGQQATLRCSPISGHTSVYWYQQALGLGLQFLLWYDEGEERNRGNFPPRFSGRQFPNYSSELNVNALELEDSALYLCASSLVLAGGSYEQYFGPGTRLTVT.

The CDR3 region is CASSFLAGDYEQYF. The CDR3 region has the DNA TGTGCCAGCAGCTTCCTAGCGGGGGACTACGAGCAGTACTTC. This sequence joins TRBV7-8 and TRBJ2-7; 10 nucleotides line up with TRBD2. The germline V gene encodes CDR1 SGHVS and CDR2 FQNEAQ. This CDR3 has 14 residues. Trimming removed 3 bases from V and 3 bases from J; junction bases left unmatched: 2.

This clone was found once. The chain employs TRBV7-2 and TRBJ1-2; no firm D call. Germline CDR1 SGHTA, CDR2 FQGNSA. The V gene lost 3 bases and the J gene lost 12 bases, with 14 bases spanning the gap. The CDR3 spans 12 residues. The CDR3 bases are TGTGCCAGCAGCTTTCCCACGAGCCCTAACACCTTC. Translated: CASSFPTSPNTF.

This clone was observed a single time. The chain couples TRBV18 to TRBJ1-6; the D gene is possibly TRBD1 (6 bases). This CDR3 region has 15 residues. Trimming pared 6 bases from V and 8 bases from J, leaving 17 bases between. The germline V gene has CDR1 KGHSH and CDR2 LQKENI. CDR3 DNA sequence: TGTGCCAGCTCTCCAACAGGGATGGCCTATTCACCCCTCCACTTT. Its protein is CASSPTGMAYSPLHF.

The chain combines TRBV29-1 with TRBJ1-3; the D is unclear. Per germline, CDR1 SQVTM and CDR2 ANQGSEA. The CDR3 contains 13 residues. Deletions cut 4 bases from V and 0 bases from J, with 7 bases between. CDR3 region: CSVARDSGNTIYF. DNA of the CDR3: TGCAGCGTTGCCCGGGACTCTGGAAACACCATATATTTT. Variable domain in full (rest from reference TRBV29-1 and TRBJ1-3): SAVISQKPSRDICQRGTSLTIQCQVDSQVTMMFWYRQQPGQSLTLIATANQGSEATYESGFVIDKFPISRPNLTFSTLTVSNMSPEDSSIYLCSVARDSGNTIYFGEGSWLTVV.

The V and J genes are TRBV28 and TRBJ2-7; 10 bases fit TRBD1. The CDR3 consists of 17 residues. With V trimmed by 5 bases and J by 0 bases, 10 bases remained unmatched. In germline, CDR1 is MDHEN, CDR2 SYDVKM. CDR3 nucleotides: TGTGCCAGCAGTCCACCTCCGGGACAGGGGACCTCCTACGAGCAGTACTTC. Translation: CASSPPPGQGTSYEQYF.

CDR3 amino acids: CASRQDRGSSYEQYF. The CDR3 region has the DNA TGTGCCAGCAGACAAGACAGGGGTAGTTCCTACGAGCAGTACTTC. The chain couples TRBV6-5 to TRBJ2-7; 8 bases are a match to TRBD1. Germline-derived CDR1 and CDR2 are MNHEY and SVGAGI. The CDR3 has 15 residues. Trimming cost V 6 bases and J 1 base; bases outside gene matches: 8.

This sequence joins TRBV12-3 or TRBV12-4 and TRBJ1-4; D possibly corresponds to TRBD1 (5 bases). V was pared by 6 bases and J by 8 bases, with 13 bases between. The CDR3 consists of 13 residues. The CDR3 nucleotides read TGTGCCAGCAGACGGGACTTGACCGAAAAACTGTTTTTT. This encodes CASRRDLTEKLFF.

The V gene is TRBV24-1, the J gene TRBJ2-3, with 8 bases identical to TRBD1. Germline values: CDR1 KGHDR, CDR2 SFDVKD. V lost 4 bases and J lost 1; bases outside the gene matches: 6. This CDR3 has 16 amino acids. CDR3 DNA sequence: TGTGCCACCAGTGACTCGGGACAGGTCCGCACAGATACGCAGTATTTT. Translation gives CATSDSGQVRTDTQYF.

The chain couples TRBV5-6 to TRBJ1-5, with D possibly matching TRBD1 (6 bases). Germline CDR1 reads SGHDT; CDR2 reads YYEEEE. This CDR3 is built from 15 residues. V was cut by 5 bases and J by 5 bases, with 17 bases left in between. CDR3 loop: CASSYRQVPDQPQHF. For the CDR3, the DNA is TGTGCCAGCAGTTACAGACAGGTTCCCGATCAGCCCCAGCATTTT. The entire variable domain, with the rest obtained from reference TRBV5-6 and TRBJ1-5, is as follows: DAGVTQSPTHLIKTRGQQVTLRCSPKSGHDTVSWYQQALGQGPQFIFQYYEEEERQRGNFPDRFSGHQFPNYSSELNVNALLLGDSALYLCASSYRQVPDQPQHFGDGTRLSIL.

This clone was observed a single time. This chain connects TRBV10-1 to TRBJ2-5; 10 bases are a match to TRBD1. This CDR3 has 18 residues. V dropped 3 bases and J dropped 5; count of bases not matched to a gene: 15. Germline assignment: CDR1 WNHNN and CDR2 SYGVQD (reference sequence). CDR3 sequence: CASSDYPETGGRRETQYF. CDR3 coding DNA: TGCGCCAGCAGTGATTACCCTGAGACAGGGGGCCGGAGGGAGACCCAGTACTTC.

This sequence joins TRBV7-2 and TRBJ1-2, with a weak D call TRBD1 (6 bases). From germline, CDR1 is SGHTA and CDR2 FQGNSA. The length of the CDR3 is 13 residues. Trimming left V 2 bases short and J 6 bases short, with 10 bases between. CDR3 bases: TGTGCCAGCAGCTTATACAGGGAAGATGGCTACACCTTC. This translates into CASSLYREDGYTF.

V usage is TRBV5-1 and J usage is TRBJ2-7; 8 bases match TRBD2. With V trimmed by 0 bases and J by 5 bases, 4 bases remained unmatched. Germline-derived CDR1 and CDR2 are SGHRS and YFSETQ. The CDR3 extends over 14 amino acids. The chain's CDR3 is CASSLGTSRDEQYF. As DNA, the CDR3 is TGCGCCAGCAGCTTGGGGACTAGCCGCGACGAGCAGTACTTC.

The rearrangement joins TRBV18 to TRBJ2-7, with TRBD1 matching 8 bases. V lost 1 base to trimming and J lost 2 bases; unmatched junction nucleotides: 4. Germline CDR1 reads KGHSH; CDR2 reads LQKENI. The CDR3 contains 15 residues. CDR3 loop: CASSPLTGGTYEQYF. The CDR3 nucleotides read TGTGCCAGCTCACCACTTACAGGGGGGACCTACGAGCAGTACTTC.

The V call is TRBV7-9, the J call TRBJ1-1, with 9 bases matching TRBD1. The V segment lost 9 bases and the J segment 5 bases; nucleotides outside the gene matches: 7. The CDR3 totals 13 residues. Germline CDR1 reads SEHNR; CDR2 reads FQNEAQ (reference sequence). The CDR3 spells CASHTGGITEAFF. The CDR3 nucleotides read TGTGCCAGTCACACAGGGGGCATAACTGAAGCTTTCTTT.

The chain recombines TRBV7-3 with TRBJ2-7; a possible D gene is TRBD1 (6 bases). The CDR3 spans 13 residues. Trimming removed 5 bases at V and 6 bases at J, with 14 bases between. The V gene's germline CDR1 is SGHTA and CDR2 FQGTGA. In nucleotides, the CDR3 is TGTGCCAGCAGCCAATTACAGGGCACCGAGCAGTACTTC. Protein product: CASSQLQGTEQYF. Using reference TRBV7-3 and TRBJ2-7 for the parts outside the CDR3, the full variable domain is GAGVSQTPSNKVTEKGKYVELRCDPISGHTALYWYRQSLGQGPEFLIYFQGTGAADDSGLPNDRFFAVRPEGSVSTLKIQRTERGDSAVYLCASSQLQGTEQYFGPGTRLTVT.